This T cell receptor (beta chain) was recovered during a study of T cells in Graves' hyperthyroidism and ophthalmopathy. From germline, CDR1 is SNHLY and CDR2 FYNNEI. This CDR3 contains 16 residues. With 1 base clipped from V and 7 bases from J, the junction kept 6 bases outside the gene matches. As concerns this clonotype: The antigen is undetermined.

Among the patients, aged 18 to 65, hyperthyroidism was newly diagnosed and had lasted under 2 months. The study's findings and limits: Before onset, by a median of approximately 6.8 months, the model predicted ophthalmopathy.

Template material for amplifying TCR beta CDR3 regions consisted of RNA transcripts. The HTBI primer set was used in a first-round RT-PCR of the TCR CDR3. TCRdb ran MiXCR on the multiplex PCR reads and lists one entry per CDR3 protein. Here the sample spans around 190,000 distinct CDR3 sequences, less than 20% being singletons. Sequencing was done on a sample of blood. The chain employs TRBV2 and TRBJ2-2; TRBD2 matches 10 bases. The TCR was taken from a woman between 45 and 60 years old with Graves' hyperthyroidism. CDR3 in amino acids: CASSEVPAGGVGELFF. DNA of the CDR3: TGTGCCAGCAGTGAAGTCCCAGCGGGAGGGGTCGGGGAGCTGTTTTTT.